These T cell receptor beta chains were read from a single sample in a study of shared clonotypes between healthy human individuals. The repertoire was sequenced with immunoSEQ multiplex PCR; TCRdb's copy has only in-frame clones and lacks some. The data show about 500,000 clones, approximately 80% seen once. The sequenced sample consisted of PBMCs. All receptors come from a middle-aged woman in good health. Some clones in this sample may be carry-over from other donors' samples. CDR3s include the opening cysteine and the closing phenylalanine or tryptophan. D genes are given only for firm matches.

J gene,D gene,V gene,CDR3 protein
TRBJ2-2,TRBD2,TRBV11-3,CASSLWGSGSATGELFF
TRBJ1-3,NA,TRBV11-2,CASSFGNFSGNTIYF
TRBJ2-2,NA,TRBV2,CAGSGAGVGLTGELFF
TRBJ1-3,NA,TRBV14,CASSQTLVRPGNTIYF
TRBJ1-2,TRBD1,TRBV18,CASSPFDRVRGYTF
TRBJ1-4,NA,TRBV18,CASSPTGFEKLFF
TRBJ1-2,TRBD1,TRBV7-2,CASSLGTGADYGYTF
TRBJ1-4,TRBD1,TRBV30,CAWRGGAGGWEKLFF
TRBJ1-6,NA,TRBV6-6,CASSYSQSSPLHF
TRBJ2-3,NA,TRBV25-1,CASSLTIITDTQYF
TRBJ2-2,NA,TRBV18,CASSPQGDGTGELFF
TRBJ2-3,TRBD1,TRBV7-2,CASSLEGQSALAQYF
TRBJ2-7,TRBD2,TRBV10-3,CAIRPGLAGAEQYF
TRBJ1-3,NA,TRBV2,CASSELGPSSGNTIYF
TRBJ2-7,NA,TRBV7-9,CASSPSGVASYEQYF
TRBJ2-7,TRBD2,TRBV5-4,CASSWGTPGGEQYF
TRBJ2-3,NA,TRBV7-6,CASSLSRTGTDTQYF
TRBJ2-1,TRBD1,TRBV10-1,CASSESTGAAEQFF
TRBJ2-7,NA,TRBV2,CASSEETVLFYEQYF
TRBJ2-1,NA,TRBV6-6,CASSSTGHEQFF
TRBJ1-5,NA,TRBV11-1,CASSLGVRQPQHF
TRBJ2-7,TRBD1,TRBV12-5,CASGLSSRDRVYEQYF
TRBJ2-2,NA,TRBV6-4,CASSDSSGNTGELFF
TRBJ1-2,NA,TRBV5-1,CASSLSPGDGYTF
TRBJ2-5,TRBD2,TRBV13,CASSMGLAEETQYF
TRBJ1-1,TRBD1,TRBV5-1,CASSTDRVGTEAFF
TRBJ2-7,TRBD2,TRBV28,CASSPWGTSYGEQYF
TRBJ1-2,TRBD1,TRBV6-1,CASSALGGAGGYTF
TRBJ1-4,NA,TRBV4-3,CASSQVTGATNEKLFF
TRBJ2-7,NA,TRBV10-3,CAISPGRYEQYF
TRBJ2-1,NA,TRBV4-2,CASSQDVGGHNEQFF
TRBJ2-7,TRBD1,TRBV29-1,CSVGTGEF
TRBJ1-1,NA,TRBV28,CASSPASPTEAFF
TRBJ2-7,TRBD2,TRBV28,CASRNSGGYYEQYF
TRBJ2-7,NA,TRBV5-1,CASSLLGAAYEQYF
TRBJ2-7,NA,TRBV5-4,CASSLAGGTQRHEQYF
TRBJ2-7,NA,TRBV5-1,CASSLEAGKISEQYF
TRBJ2-3,NA,TRBV10-2,CASSAGSGTDTQYF
TRBJ1-2,TRBD1,TRBV11-2,CASSLGQGQGYTF
TRBJ2-1,TRBD2,TRBV10-3,CAISALAGLDEQFF
TRBJ1-3,NA,TRBV28,CASSGRGGAYSGNTIYF
TRBJ1-1,NA,TRBV5-1,CASSKGHGEGTEAFF
TRBJ2-6,NA,TRBV7-8,CASNLYASGANVLTF
TRBJ1-5,NA,TRBV2,CASSRGGTSQPQHF
TRBJ1-1,NA,TRBV5-8,CASSHNIGQGSTEAFF
TRBJ1-3,NA,TRBV9,CASSPTGNSGNTIYF
TRBJ1-1,NA,TRBV28,CASSPGNTEAFF
TRBJ1-2,TRBD1,TRBV19,CASSTQGANYGYTF
TRBJ2-3,NA,TRBV10-3,CAISLTGSTDTQYF
TRBJ2-7,TRBD1,TRBV2,CASVPGQGTYEQYF
TRBJ2-7,TRBD2,TRBV18,CASSPLGTSLTYEQYF
TRBJ1-2,NA,TRBV7-9,CASSLGLYGYTF
TRBJ2-7,NA,TRBV4-1,CASSQDWARFYEQYF
TRBJ1-2,NA,TRBV20-1,CSASPNYGYTF
TRBJ2-6,TRBD1,TRBV27,CASSNGGQAKSSGANVLTF
TRBJ1-3,NA,TRBV6-1,CASSGAGNTIYF